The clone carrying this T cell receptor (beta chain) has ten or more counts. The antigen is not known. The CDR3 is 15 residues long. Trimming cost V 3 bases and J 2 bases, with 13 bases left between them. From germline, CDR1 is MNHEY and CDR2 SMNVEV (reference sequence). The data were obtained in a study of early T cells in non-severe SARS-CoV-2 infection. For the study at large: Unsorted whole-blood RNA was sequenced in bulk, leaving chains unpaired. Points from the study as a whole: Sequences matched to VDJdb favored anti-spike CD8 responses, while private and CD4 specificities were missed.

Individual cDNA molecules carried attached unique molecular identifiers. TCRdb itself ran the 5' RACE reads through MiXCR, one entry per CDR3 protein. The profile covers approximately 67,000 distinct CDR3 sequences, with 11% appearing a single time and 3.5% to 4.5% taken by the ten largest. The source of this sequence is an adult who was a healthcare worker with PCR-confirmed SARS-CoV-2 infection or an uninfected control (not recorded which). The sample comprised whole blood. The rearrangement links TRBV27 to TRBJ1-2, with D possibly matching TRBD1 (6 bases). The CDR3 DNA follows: TGTGCCAGCAGTTTCGCACTAACAGGGAACTATGGCTACACCTTC. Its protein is CASSFALTGNYGYTF.